The 27 T cell receptor beta chains reported below all come from one sample, sequenced in a study of blood T cells in healthy people across ages. Primers used in a second PCR of roughly 7 to 11 cycles were a sample-barcoded 5' primer and a J-beta primer mix. TCRdb reanalysed the 5' RACE reads using MiXCR and keeps one entry per CDR3 protein. Here the sample spans about 1.5 million distinct CDR3 sequences, approximately 43% being singletons. The sequencing input was blood. The receptors here all came from a woman under 30 in good health.

This clonotype was seen a handful of times. The gene calls are TRBV29-1 and TRBJ2-1, with 14 bases that match TRBD2. V lost 3 bases and J lost 0; bases outside the gene matches: 13. Germline V CDR1 and CDR2: SQVTM, ANQGSEA. This CDR3 has 20 amino acids. CDR3 coding DNA: TGCAGCGTTGATGGGGGGACTAGCGGGGGAGTATTTAGCTCCTACAATGAGCAGTTCTTC. It encodes CSVDGGTSGGVFSSYNEQFF.

The CDR3 coding sequence is TGCGCCAGCAGCCAAGATCCGTGGACCAATGGCTACACCTTC. Its translation: CASSQDPWTNGYTF. V usage is TRBV4-3 and J usage is TRBJ1-2, with D uncertain. This CDR3 contains 14 residues. The V gene lost 0 bases and the J gene lost 6 bases, with 11 bases spanning the gap. CDR1 and CDR2 from the germline V gene are LGHNA and YSLEER.

This clonotype has more than one count but fewer than ten. The chain recombines TRBV30 with TRBJ2-1, with D uncertain. The CDR3 length is 14 residues. The ends were cut back, 2 bases at V and 4 bases at J, with 12 bases in the middle. In germline, CDR1 is GTSNPN, CDR2 SVGIG (reference sequence). Here the CDR3 reads CAWSIAPPYNEQFF. The DNA of the CDR3 is TGTGCCTGGAGTATCGCCCCGCCTTACAATGAGCAGTTCTTC.

The rearrangement links TRBV5-1 to TRBJ2-1, with a weak D call TRBD1 (6 bases). This CDR3 is built from 16 residues. V dropped 1 base and J dropped 2 bases, with 13 bases sitting between them. The germline V gene has CDR1 SGHRS and CDR2 YFSETQ. The DNA of the CDR3 is TGCGCCAGCAGCTTGATAAGGGGGACCCCCTACAATGAGCAGTTCTTC. Amino acids: CASSLIRGTPYNEQFF.

The rearrangement uses TRBV7-6 and TRBJ1-5; D not resolved. This CDR3 comprises 17 residues. V was trimmed by 1 base and J by 0 bases, leaving 13 bases between them. Germline values: CDR1 SGHVS, CDR2 FNYEAQ. The DNA for the CDR3 is TGTGCCAGCAGCTTAGAAGGACCGCTCTATAGCAATCAGCCCCAGCATTTT. Its protein product is CASSLEGPLYSNQPQHF.

This clonotype was found a few times. The chain employs TRBV18 and TRBJ2-7; 8 positions match TRBD1. Losses at the gene ends were 0 bases for V and 6 bases for J; bases not matched to a gene: 4. From germline, CDR1 is KGHSH and CDR2 LQKENI. The CDR3 is made up of 14 amino acids. The CDR3 loop reads CASSPPGQVCEQYF. The CDR3 region has the DNA TGTGCCAGCTCACCACCGGGACAGGTCTGCGAGCAGTACTTC.

J is TRBJ2-1 and V is TRBV20-1, with TRBD2 matching 7 bases. Unmatched junction bases numbered 19, after V lost 4 bases and J lost 7 bases. This CDR3 is 17 amino acids long. Per germline, CDR1 DFQATT and CDR2 SNEGSKA (reference sequence). The CDR3 region has the DNA TGCAGTGCTAACCGAGTGGGCGGGAGTGTTGGAGTGAATGAGCAGTTCTTC. Its translation is CSANRVGGSVGVNEQFF.

The chain links TRBV3-1 to TRBJ1-3; D is unclear. The ends were cut back, 4 bases at V and 8 bases at J, with 9 bases in the middle. This CDR3 region has 12 residues. Per germline, CDR1 LGHDT and CDR2 YNNKEL (reference sequence). CDR3 protein: CASSRRADTIYF. CDR3 sequence (DNA): TGTGCCAGCAGCCGACGTGCGGACACCATATATTTT.

The chain uses TRBV29-1 and TRBJ2-1; possibly TRBD2 for D (5 bases). CDR3 size: 12 residues. V lost 0 bases, J lost 9 bases, and 9 bases lay in between. Germline CDR1 and CDR2: SQVTM and ANQGSEA. The CDR3 DNA reads as TGCAGCGTTGAAGATGGCGGGCTTGAGCAGTTCTTC. It specifies CSVEDGGLEQFF.

This clonotype was found a few times. V usage is TRBV20-1 and J usage is TRBJ2-7, with D perhaps matching TRBD2 (6 bases). Trimming took 8 bases from V and 1 from J, leaving 21 bases between them. The germline CDR1 and CDR2 sequences are DFQATT and SNEGSKA (reference sequence). This CDR3 region has 15 residues. The CDR3 DNA sequence: TGCAGTACCTCCAGTGGGCGGAGGGTGTCCTACGAGCAGTACTTC. This gives the protein CSTSSGRRVSYEQYF.

The J gene is TRBJ1-1, the V gene TRBV12-3 or TRBV12-4, with unresolved D. V lost 2 bases and J lost 8, with 9 bases in between. The CDR3 sequence is 12 residues long. The CDR3 DNA sequence: TGTGCCAGCAGTTTATTTCCGGGGGAAGCTTTCTTT. Translation gives CASSLFPGEAFF.

V usage is TRBV12-3 or TRBV12-4 and J usage is TRBJ2-5; TRBD1 matches at 7 bases. CDR3 size: 13 residues. V trimming: 6 bases; J trimming: 11 bases; junction bases outside the gene matches: 12. The DNA of the CDR3 is TGTGCCAGCAGGCCGGGACAGAAGAATGAGCAGTACTTC. Encoded protein: CASRPGQKNEQYF.

The chain recombines TRBV5-4 with TRBJ2-2; D call uncertain. Germline V lookup: CDR1 SGHNT, CDR2 YYREEE (reference sequence). This CDR3 region has 15 residues. The V end was cut by 1 base, the J end by 5 bases, with 12 bases between. The CDR3 loop reads CASSLPPTETGELFF. CDR3 in DNA: TGTGCCAGCAGCTTGCCTCCTACAGAGACCGGGGAGCTGTTTTTT. The complete variable domain, with remaining parts taken from reference TRBV5-4 and TRBJ2-2, reads ETGVTQSPTHLIKTRGQQVTLRCSSQSGHNTVSWYQQALGQGPQFIFQYYREEENGRGNFPPRFSGLQFPNYSSELNVNALELDDSALYLCASSLPPTETGELFFGEGSRLTVL.

The V call is TRBV3-1, the J call TRBJ2-1; D could derive from TRBD1 or TRBD2 (5 bases each). V lost 1 base to trimming and J lost 6 bases, with 10 bases between them. CDR1 LGHDT and CDR2 YNNKEL come from the germline V gene (reference sequence). This CDR3 is 14 amino acids long. The CDR3, as DNA: TGTGCCAGCAGCCAAGGGTTCGGGGCCAATGAGCAGTTCTTC. It codes for CASSQGFGANEQFF.

This chain links TRBV20-1 with TRBJ2-5; 7 bases align to TRBD2. The CDR3 has 14 residues. Germline CDR1 and CDR2: DFQATT and SNEGSKA (reference sequence). With V trimmed by 3 bases and J by 1 base, 5 bases remained unmatched. The CDR3 bases are TGCAGTGCTAGTTACCCTAGCGGCCAAGAGACCCAGTACTTC. This translates into CSASYPSGQETQYF.

This chain uses TRBV11-3 with TRBJ2-7, with a weak D call TRBD2 (6 bases). The J call may be in error: the DNA end matches TRBJ2-4 better. Germline V lookup: CDR1 SGHNT, CDR2 YENEEA. CDR3 size: 15 residues. The CDR3 sequence is CASSPGGSTKNIQYF. The DNA of the CDR3 is TGTGCCAGTTCCCCCGGAGGGTCGACCAAAAACATTCAGTACTTC.

Only a few counts were recorded for this clonotype. V is TRBV9 and J is TRBJ2-1, with TRBD2 matching over 8 bases. CDR1 and CDR2 (germline): SGDLS, YYNGEE. Trimming cost V 6 bases and J 1 base; bases outside gene matches: 6. This CDR3 region has 15 residues. CDR3 in amino acids: CASTESGGSYNEQFF. The CDR3 bases are TGTGCCAGCACGGAGAGCGGGGGTTCCTACAATGAGCAGTTCTTC.

J is TRBJ1-6 and V is TRBV25-1; TRBD1 might be the D (5 bases). CDR3 length: 14 residues. Trimming removed 5 bases from V and 8 bases from J, with 13 bases in between. The germline V gene has CDR1 MGHDK and CDR2 SYGVNS. The CDR3 bases are TGTGCCAGCAGTCCGCCCCTGGGGGATTCACCCCTCCACTTT. Its protein is CASSPPLGDSPLHF.

The chain carries TRBV2 and TRBJ2-7, with D hard to call. The CDR3 is 15 residues long. Germline V gene sequence: CDR1 SNHLY, CDR2 FYNNEI. Trimming left V 6 bases short and J 0 bases short, with 15 bases between. The CDR3 loop is CASSDGRTSSYEQYF. The CDR3, as DNA: TGTGCCAGCAGCGACGGACGGACCAGCTCCTACGAGCAGTACTTC.

This clonotype was found once. V gene TRBV7-9 combines with J gene TRBJ2-1; 11 bases are shared with TRBD2. The J segment lost 4 bases and the V segment lost 8 bases, leaving 16 bases of the junction unmatched. Per the germline V gene, CDR1 is SEHNR and CDR2 is FQNEAQ (reference sequence). This CDR3 comprises 18 residues. CDR3 residues: CASSQSVAGGVFYNEQFF. Written as DNA, the CDR3 is TGTGCCAGCTCACAATCGGTAGCGGGAGGGGTATTTTACAATGAGCAGTTCTTC.

This sequence joins TRBV28 and TRBJ2-3; no firm D call. Germline V lookup: CDR1 MDHEN, CDR2 SYDVKM. V lost 5 bases and J lost 7, with 16 bases in between. The CDR3 has 14 amino acids. The CDR3 loop reads CASSVVASLYTQYF. CDR3 DNA sequence: TGTGCCAGCAGTGTAGTCGCTAGTCTTTATACGCAGTATTTT.

J is TRBJ2-7 and V is TRBV10-3; 9 bases fit TRBD2. V lost 4 bases to trimming and J lost 0 bases; unmatched junction nucleotides: 4. This CDR3 has 15 residues. Germline values: CDR1 ENHRY, CDR2 SYGVKD. CDR3 region: CAISAGLANSYEQYF. The CDR3 DNA follows: TGTGCCATCAGTGCGGGACTAGCAAACTCCTACGAGCAGTACTTC.

This clonotype was seen a few times. CDR3 nucleotide sequence: TGCAGCGTTGGGACTAGCCGAGGGGAGCAGTTCTTC. Protein sequence: CSVGTSRGEQFF. J is TRBJ2-1 and V is TRBV29-1, with 8 bases fitting TRBD2. Trimming cost V 4 bases and J 10 bases; bases outside gene matches: 6. The germline V gene has CDR1 SQVTM and CDR2 ANQGSEA. CDR3 length: 12 residues.

The genes are TRBV24-1 and TRBJ2-7, with 7 bases that match TRBD1. This CDR3 comprises 13 residues. The J segment lost 8 bases and the V segment lost 4 bases, leaving 7 bases of the junction unmatched. Germline-derived CDR1 and CDR2 are KGHDR and SFDVKD. The CDR3 DNA sequence: TGTGCCACCAGTGAGTCGATACAGGGGAAGCAGTACTTC. Residues: CATSESIQGKQYF.

This clonotype was seen a few times. This chain uses TRBV24-1 with TRBJ1-4; D unclear. Trimming removed 9 bases from V and 5 bases from J, with 15 bases in between. This CDR3 spans 14 amino acids. From germline, CDR1 is KGHDR and CDR2 SFDVKD. The CDR3 region is CATAPRGLNEKLFF. In nucleotides, the CDR3 is TGTGCCACCGCGCCCCGCGGGCTGAATGAAAAACTGTTTTTT.

This sequence joins TRBV4-3 and TRBJ2-1; D is perhaps TRBD1 (5 bases). The germline gives CDR1 LGHNA, CDR2 YSLEER. V was pared by 0 bases and J by 0 bases, with 18 bases between. CDR3 length equals 19 residues. CDR3 region: CASSQDRLRAVTSYNEQFF. Here the CDR3 DNA reads TGCGCCAGCAGCCAAGATCGCCTCAGGGCCGTAACCTCCTACAATGAGCAGTTCTTC.

This chain uses TRBV4-3 with TRBJ1-5, with D possibly matching TRBD1 (6 bases). The CDR3 contains 15 residues. V lost 4 bases, J lost 2 bases, and 12 bases lay in between. Germline CDR1 is LGHNA and CDR2 is YSLEER. The CDR3, as DNA: TGCGCCAGCAGCCTAACAGGGAAAGGCAATCAGCCCCAGCATTTT. It yields the protein CASSLTGKGNQPQHF.